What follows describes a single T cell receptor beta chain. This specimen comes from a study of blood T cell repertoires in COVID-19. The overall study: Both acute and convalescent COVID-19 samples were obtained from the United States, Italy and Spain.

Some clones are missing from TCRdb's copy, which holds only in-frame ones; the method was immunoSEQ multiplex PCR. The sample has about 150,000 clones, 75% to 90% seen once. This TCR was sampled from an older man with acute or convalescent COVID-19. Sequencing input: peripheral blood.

The CDR3 nucleotides read TGTGCCAGCAGTTTAGCGCCCCAGGGCAGAGGGTACTTC. Translation: CASSLAPQGRGYF. J is TRBJ2-7 and V is TRBV12-3 or TRBV12-4, with a weak D call TRBD1 (5 bases). Trimming removed 0 bases from V and 12 bases from J, with 15 bases in between. CDR3 size: 13 residues.